The entry below describes one T cell receptor (beta chain). Germline V gene data show CDR1 as SGHRS and CDR2 as YFSETQ. This CDR3 comprises 14 residues. The V end was cut by 0 bases, the J end by 6 bases, with 9 bases between. This specimen belongs to a study of cytomegalovirus exposure and HLA in healthy donors. PCR amplification relied on 60 Vbeta primers (plus 13 Jbeta primers). Only in-frame clones appear in the TCRdb table, and some are missing; sequencing was by immunoSEQ multiplex PCR. The sample has approximately 97,000 clones; over 60% are singletons. The source of this sequence is a male donor in good health and CMV-seropositive. The chain uses TRBV5-1 and TRBJ1-4; D uncertain. What was sequenced was PBMCs. Here the CDR3 reads CASSLAPTDEKLFF. The CDR3 bases are TGCGCCAGCAGCTTGGCCCCAACGGATGAAAAACTGTTTTTT.